This T cell receptor (beta chain) was documented in a study of blood T cell repertoires in COVID-19. Across the study: Specimens from acute and convalescent COVID-19 originated in the United States, Italy and Spain. PBMCs, B-cell-depleted T cells, or T cells were the source of the cDNA or gDNA that made up the material.

Per the original methods: Nucleated cell number was recorded as an estimate derived from reference gene primer amplification. Only in-frame clones appear in the TCRdb table, and some are missing; sequencing was by immunoSEQ multiplex PCR. The DNA gave D and trimming, while V, J and clone size come from that table. The sample records some 350,000 clones, around four fifths being singletons. There are 15 residues in the CDR3. Germline CDR1 and CDR2: LNHDA and SQIVND (reference sequence). V was trimmed by 7 bases and J by 2 bases, leaving 15 bases between them. This clone was observed a handful of times.

J is TRBJ1-3 and V is TRBV19; possible D gene TRBD1, 5 bases. The sequenced material came from peripheral blood. The clonotype was recovered from a man aged 30 to 39 with active or convalescent COVID-19. The DNA for the CDR3 is TGTGCCAGTACTCCGGGACTCGTTGCTGGAAACACCATATATTTT. It codes for CASTPGLVAGNTIYF.